A single T cell receptor (beta chain) is shown here with its context. The germline V gene has CDR1 KGHDR and CDR2 SFDVKD. V lost 3 bases, J lost 8 bases, and 5 bases stayed unmatched. This CDR3 is built from 14 residues. This sample is drawn from a study of blood T cell repertoires in COVID-19. Study context: Some COVID-19 samples were acute and others convalescent; all came from the United States, Italy and Spain. Sources were T cells, B-cell-depleted T cells, or PBMCs; the material itself was cDNA or gDNA.

Original data processing: Reference gene primer amplification yielded estimated nucleated cell counts. Some clones are missing from TCRdb's copy, which holds only in-frame ones; the method was immunoSEQ multiplex PCR. That table furnishes V, J and clone size, whereas the DNA furnished D and trimming. The sample lists about 150,000 clones, 87% occurring once. Sequencing was carried out using peripheral blood. V gene TRBV24-1 combines with J gene TRBJ2-1; 8 nucleotides match TRBD1. The TCR was taken from a man older than 75 with acute or convalescent COVID-19. CDR3 sequence (DNA): TGTGCCACCAGTGATGCGGCAGGGGGCTATGAGCAGTTCTTC. It codes for CATSDAAGGYEQFF.